This T cell receptor beta chain comes out of a study of T-cell reconstitution after alpha-beta-depleted transplantation in children (dated by TCRdb to the mid-2010s). Notes on the research overall: Using TCR repertoire profiling, the study quantitatively followed how T-cell immune reconstitution unfolded in children after TCRalphabeta/CD19-depleted allogeneic hematopoietic cell transplantation.

Libraries were prepared through PCR. Sequencer: Illumina HiSeq 2500. To normalize quantification of the TCRbeta repertoire, the TCR libraries were built with molecular barcoding that relied on unique molecular identifiers. TCRdb trimmed the raw reads at Q25, called clones with MiXCR and kept productive beta chains. Entries are consolidated by CDR3 protein sequence, retaining the most common genes and DNA. This sample gives more than 550,000 distinct CDR3 sequences in total; under 12% of them show up just once. Less than 5% of the sample is taken by the ten largest. This clonotype occurred a few times. Its recognized antigen is unknown. No quality values exist for individual bases; no much larger clone is one base distant. Cut back by 3 bases and 4 bases, the V and J ends lie 7 bases apart. The CDR3 sequence holds 13 residues, the cysteine and phenylalanine included. Just CDR3 DNA is preserved here, 39 bases in frame from base 1. The germline V gene provides CDR1 LGHNA and CDR2 YSLEER.

Specimen: PBMCs from the stem cell graft donor, collected from the stem cell graft. This receptor was identified in a human donor who donated a stem cell graft to a child with acute myeloid leukemia. The rearrangement combines TRBV4-3 with TRBJ1-5, with no confidently assigned D gene. The DNA sequence follows: TGCGCCAGCAGCCAGTCACAAAATCAGCCCCAGCATTTT. Its translation reads: CASSQSQNQPQHF.